A single sample gave rise to the 26 T cell receptor beta chains below, sequenced in a study of T-cell reconstitution after alpha-beta-depleted transplantation in children. Preparing the TCRbeta library involved the use of unique molecular identifiers. MiXCR was run by TCRdb on the PCR reads, yielding one entry per CDR3 protein. This table holds just under 550,000 distinct CDR3 sequences, approximately 20% found once. The specimen comprised PBMCs from the stem cell graft donor, sampled from the stem cell graft. These receptors originate from a human donor who donated a stem cell graft to a child with acute lymphoblastic leukemia.

This clonotype was detected a few times. The CDR3 coding sequence is TGTGCCAGCAGCGCAACGTGGGGCTACGACAATGAGCAGTTCTTC. Encoded protein: CASSATWGYDNEQFF. The V call is TRBV5-4, the J call TRBJ2-1; TRBD1 is a possible D gene (5 bases). This CDR3 is 15 amino acids long. The germline gives CDR1 SGHNT, CDR2 YYREEE (reference sequence). Trimming cost V 4 bases and J 5 bases, with 16 bases left between them.

This clonotype was detected only a few times. The chain is built from TRBV6-1 and TRBJ2-3, with TRBD1 matching over 9 bases. Germline assignment: CDR1 MNHNS and CDR2 SASEGT. J lost 3 bases, V lost 4 bases, and 8 bases had no gene match. The CDR3 length is 16 residues. CDR3 sequence: CASSARTGAGTDTQYF. The CDR3 coding sequence is TGTGCCAGCAGTGCCCGGACAGGGGCTGGGACAGATACGCAGTATTTT.

The chain couples TRBV29-1 to TRBJ2-1, with D maybe TRBD1 (6 bases). The CDR3 has 14 residues. The V end lost 7 bases, the J end lost 0 bases, and 13 bases lay between the germline ends. Germline V lookup: CDR1 SQVTM, CDR2 ANQGSEA. CDR3 residues: CSARQEYSYNEQFF. CDR3 DNA: TGCAGCGCCCGACAGGAGTACTCCTACAATGAGCAGTTCTTC.

This clonotype has more than one count but fewer than ten. The chain carries TRBV15 and TRBJ2-7; D may be TRBD2 (6 bases). Trimming took off 3 bases at V and 1 base at J, with 13 bases between the two ends. Germline V lookup: CDR1 LNHNV, CDR2 YYDKDF (reference sequence). This CDR3 region has 15 residues. The CDR3 reads CATSREAGASYEQYF. For the CDR3, the DNA is TGTGCCACCAGCAGGGAAGCGGGTGCTTCCTACGAGCAGTACTTC.

The chain combines TRBV6-1 with TRBJ2-7; D remains unclear. The CDR3 extends over 13 amino acids. V was cut by 6 bases and J by 5 bases, with 14 bases left in between. Germline CDR1 and CDR2: MNHNS and SASEGT. CDR3 sequence reads: CASSEIGPHEQYF. The CDR3 nucleotides read TGTGCCAGCAGCGAGATAGGGCCCCACGAGCAGTACTTC.

V gene TRBV5-1 combines with J gene TRBJ2-2; the D gene is possibly TRBD1 (6 bases). This CDR3 spans 16 amino acids. V shed 6 bases and J shed 4 bases, with 19 bases lying between them. Germline CDR1 reads SGHRS; CDR2 reads YFSETQ. CDR3 coding DNA: TGCGCCAGCACCTGGGGCGCAGGGGCCATCACCGGGGAGCTGTTTTTT. Translated: CASTWGAGAITGELFF. Looking up the rest from reference TRBV5-1 and TRBJ2-2 gives the full variable domain: KAGVTQTPRYLIKTRGQQVTLSCSPISGHRSVSWYQQTPGQGLQFLFEYFSETQRNKGNFPGRFSGRQFSNSRSEMNVSTLELGDSALYLCASTWGAGAITGELFFGEGSRLTVL.

The rearrangement links TRBV4-1 to TRBJ2-7, with D possibly being TRBD1 (5 bases). CDR3 length: 14 amino acids. V lost 2 bases to trimming and J lost 2 bases, with 10 bases between them. Germline values: CDR1 MGHRA, CDR2 YSYEKL. CDR3 bases: TGCGCCAGCAGCCAAACACAGGCCCCCTACGAGCAGTACTTC. Protein: CASSQTQAPYEQYF.

This clonotype was seen just once. V usage is TRBV12-3 or TRBV12-4 and J usage is TRBJ1-1; D perhaps matches TRBD1 (5 bases). The germline V and J ends were trimmed by 2 bases and 4 bases, with 23 bases remaining between them. The CDR3 runs to 18 residues. The CDR3 reads CASSLRRRGIGGGTEAFF. In DNA form, the CDR3 reads TGTGCCAGCAGTTTACGTCGGAGGGGAATCGGGGGTGGCACTGAAGCTTTCTTT.

The chain links TRBV14 to TRBJ2-4; D is unclear. CDR3 length: 16 amino acids. V lost 0 bases, J lost 1 base, and 10 bases lay in between. CDR1 is SGHDN, CDR2 FVKESK, per germline. In DNA, the CDR3 is TGTGCCAGCAGCCAAGATCCAGGAGCGGCCAAAAACATTCAGTACTTC. Its protein product is CASSQDPGAAKNIQYF.

This clonotype was recorded a few times. This chain links TRBV20-1 with TRBJ2-1, with 11 bases lining up with TRBD1. The CDR3 is 16 residues long. The V gene end was trimmed by 4 bases and the J gene end by 4 bases; junction bases not matched to a gene: 9. Germline assignment: CDR1 DFQATT and CDR2 SNEGSKA (reference sequence). Here the CDR3 reads CSAIDRGQGVYNEQFF. The CDR3 DNA reads TGCAGTGCTATTGATCGGGGACAGGGGGTTTACAATGAGCAGTTCTTC.

The J gene is TRBJ2-3, the V gene TRBV10-1; D may correspond to TRBD1 or TRBD2 (5 bases each). CDR3 length equals 15 residues. Germline V gene data show CDR1 as WNHNN and CDR2 as SYGVQD (reference sequence). Trimming pared 8 bases from V and 3 bases from J, leaving 18 bases between. CDR3 sequence (DNA): TGCGCCAGCCCCGAGGGGATTAGTAAGACAGATACGCAGTATTTT. Protein product: CASPEGISKTDTQYF.

This rearrangement joins TRBV27 to TRBJ2-3; no clear D gene. Germline V gene lookup returns CDR1 MNHEY and CDR2 SMNVEV (reference sequence). The V end was cut by 4 bases, the J end by 6 bases, with 11 bases between. The CDR3 loop spans 13 amino acids. The CDR3 protein is CASSSLNLDTQYF. In DNA form, the CDR3 reads TGTGCCAGCAGTTCACTGAATCTGGATACGCAGTATTTT.

V and J are TRBV29-1 and TRBJ2-2, with D perhaps being TRBD1 or TRBD2 (5 bases each). Germline V lookup: CDR1 SQVTM, CDR2 ANQGSEA. V was shortened by 4 bases and J by 8 bases, with 11 bases between the two germline ends. The CDR3 covers 12 residues. CDR3 residues: CSVVWGSGELFF. The CDR3 coding sequence is TGCAGCGTTGTCTGGGGGTCGGGGGAGCTGTTTTTT.

V and J are TRBV12-3 or TRBV12-4 and TRBJ2-5; a weak D match, TRBD1 (6 bases). Between the trimmed V and J ends, which lost 3 bases and 0 bases, there was a span of 11 bases. The CDR3 consists of 15 residues. CDR3 residues: CASSFSGEYQETQYF. CDR3 nucleotide sequence: TGTGCCAGCAGTTTTTCAGGGGAGTACCAAGAGACCCAGTACTTC.

This clonotype showed up many times. J is TRBJ2-2 and V is TRBV4-1, with D perhaps given as TRBD1 or TRBD2 (5 bases each). The CDR3 spans 18 residues. Germline CDR1 MGHRA, CDR2 YSYEKL. Deletions cut 0 bases from V and 5 bases from J, with 19 bases between. DNA for the CDR3: TGCGCCAGCAGCCAAGAGTTAAGAGGGCAGGGCCTTACCGGGGAGCTGTTTTTT. Translated, it gives CASSQELRGQGLTGELFF.

The chain uses TRBV18 and TRBJ1-5; D gene unclear. With 3 bases removed from V and 5 bases from J, the gap between germline ends came to 11 bases. Looked up from germline, CDR1 is KGHSH and CDR2 is LQKENI. The CDR3 has 14 amino acids. The DNA for the CDR3 is TGTGCCAGCTCACCGGTCGAGCGGGATCAGCCCCAGCATTTT. Translating gives CASSPVERDQPQHF.

The J gene is TRBJ1-1, the V gene TRBV12-3 or TRBV12-4; TRBD1 might be the D (6 bases). CDR3 length: 13 residues. V was clipped by 6 bases and J by 3 bases, with 11 bases between them. The DNA of the CDR3 is TGTGCCAGCAGAGTTCAGGGGTACACTGAAGCTTTCTTT. Translating it yields CASRVQGYTEAFF.

This chain links TRBV12-3 or TRBV12-4 with TRBJ2-7, with D uncertain. CDR3 length: 12 amino acids. The V gene lost 3 bases and the J gene lost 9 bases, with 12 bases spanning the gap. This chain's CDR3 is CASSFWVDGQYF. In DNA, the CDR3 is TGTGCCAGCAGTTTCTGGGTTGACGGGCAGTACTTC.

This rearrangement joins TRBV10-3 to TRBJ2-7; 10 bases agree with TRBD1. This CDR3 has 15 amino acids. V was pared by 4 bases and J by 4 bases, with 7 bases of the junction left unmatched. Germline assignment: CDR1 ENHRY and CDR2 SYGVKD. DNA of the CDR3: TGTGCCATCAGTGGTTCCGGGACAGGGGTTTACGAGCAGTACTTC. It translates to CAISGSGTGVYEQYF.

In this sample, this clonotype turned up a few times. The V and J genes are TRBV5-1 and TRBJ2-7, with D uncertain. Germline V lookup: CDR1 SGHRS, CDR2 YFSETQ. V lost 4 bases to trimming and J lost 5 bases, with 16 bases between them. The CDR3 has 14 amino acids. The CDR3, as DNA: TGCGCCAGCAGCCTCAAGGCACCGTCAGACGAGCAGTACTTC. It translates to CASSLKAPSDEQYF.

The chain combines TRBV5-1 with TRBJ2-4; D uncertain. Trimming removed 1 base from V and 0 bases from J, with 11 bases in between. CDR3 length: 16 residues. Germline V gene sequence: CDR1 SGHRS, CDR2 YFSETQ. CDR3 in amino acids: CASSLMGIGAKNIQYF. The CDR3 region has the DNA TGCGCCAGCAGCTTGATGGGGATAGGAGCCAAAAACATTCAGTACTTC.

This clonotype occurred a few times. This chain joins TRBV12-3 or TRBV12-4 and TRBJ2-1; 12 bases fit TRBD2. Losses at the gene ends were 3 bases for V and 8 bases for J; bases not matched to a gene: 8. This CDR3 has 16 residues. The CDR3 coding sequence is TGTGCCAGCAGTTTCGGAGCTAGCGGGAGGGAGTATGAGCAGTTCTTC. Protein product: CASSFGASGREYEQFF.

Only a few counts were recorded for this clonotype. The V gene is TRBV20-1, the J gene TRBJ1-1, with D unclear. V was trimmed by 0 bases and J by 4 bases, leaving 15 bases between them. The CDR3 is 15 amino acids. Germline CDR1 and CDR2: DFQATT and SNEGSKA (reference sequence). The CDR3 reads CSARELHFRVTEAFF. DNA for the CDR3: TGCAGTGCTAGAGAGCTACACTTCCGGGTCACTGAAGCTTTCTTT.

This clonotype has only a few counts. The gene calls are TRBV29-1 and TRBJ2-1; possibly TRBD2 for D (6 bases). Germline CDR1 is SQVTM and CDR2 is ANQGSEA. This CDR3 region has 13 residues. Trimming cost V 2 bases and J 5 bases, with 10 bases left between them. CDR3 residues: CSVERERDNEQFF. The CDR3 nucleotides read TGCAGCGTTGAACGGGAGCGGGACAATGAGCAGTTCTTC.

The CDR3 region has the DNA TGTGCCAGCAGTGACTATCAGCACACTGAAGCTTTCTTT. It yields the protein CASSDYQHTEAFF. The chain combines TRBV6-4 with TRBJ1-1; D gene uncertain. Trimming removed 1 base from V and 3 bases from J, with 6 bases in between. Per the germline V gene, CDR1 is MRHNA and CDR2 is SNTAGT. The CDR3 covers 13 residues.

The rearrangement uses TRBV7-9 and TRBJ2-1; TRBD2 matches 15 bases. The CDR3 consists of 15 residues. After removal of 5 bases from V and 14 bases from J, the junction contained 10 bases not matched to a gene. Per the germline V gene, CDR1 is SEHNR and CDR2 is FQNEAQ (reference sequence). The CDR3, as DNA: TGTGCCAGCAGCAGTGGACTAGCGGGAGGGCCCGGGGAGTTCTTC. Translating it yields CASSSGLAGGPGEFF.